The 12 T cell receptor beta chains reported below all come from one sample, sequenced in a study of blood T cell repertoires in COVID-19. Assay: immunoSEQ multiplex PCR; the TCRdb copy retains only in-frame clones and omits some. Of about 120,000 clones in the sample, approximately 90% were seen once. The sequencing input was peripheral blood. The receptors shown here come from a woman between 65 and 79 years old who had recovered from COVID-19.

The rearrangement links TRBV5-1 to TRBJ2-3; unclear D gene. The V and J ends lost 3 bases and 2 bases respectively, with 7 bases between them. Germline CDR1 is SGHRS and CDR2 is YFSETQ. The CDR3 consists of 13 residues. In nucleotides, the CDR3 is TGCGCCAGCAGCTCGAGCTTCACAGATACGCAGTATTTT. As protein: CASSSSFTDTQYF. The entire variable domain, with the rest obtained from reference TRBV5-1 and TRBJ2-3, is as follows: KAGVTQTPRYLIKTRGQQVTLSCSPISGHRSVSWYQQTPGQGLQFLFEYFSETQRNKGNFPGRFSGRQFSNSRSEMNVSTLELGDSALYLCASSSSFTDTQYFGPGTRLTVL.

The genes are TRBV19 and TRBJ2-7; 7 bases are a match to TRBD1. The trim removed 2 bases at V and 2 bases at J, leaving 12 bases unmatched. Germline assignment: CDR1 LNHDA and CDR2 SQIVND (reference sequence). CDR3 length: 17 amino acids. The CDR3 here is CASSIKGLGDRAYEQYF. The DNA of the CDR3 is TGTGCCAGTAGTATAAAGGGTTTGGGGGACAGAGCCTACGAGCAGTACTTC. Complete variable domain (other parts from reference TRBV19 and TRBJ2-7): DGGITQSPKYLFRKEGQNVTLSCEQNLNHDAMYWYRQDPGQGLRLIYYSQIVNDFQKGDIAEGYSVSREKKESFPLTVTSAQKNPTAFYLCASSIKGLGDRAYEQYFGPGTRLTVT.

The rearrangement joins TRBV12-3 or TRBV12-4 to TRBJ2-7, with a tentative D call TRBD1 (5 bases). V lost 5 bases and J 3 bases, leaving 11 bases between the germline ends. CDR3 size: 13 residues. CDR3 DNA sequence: TGTGCCAGCAGTCAACCAGGACACTACGAGCAGTACTTC. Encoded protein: CASSQPGHYEQYF.

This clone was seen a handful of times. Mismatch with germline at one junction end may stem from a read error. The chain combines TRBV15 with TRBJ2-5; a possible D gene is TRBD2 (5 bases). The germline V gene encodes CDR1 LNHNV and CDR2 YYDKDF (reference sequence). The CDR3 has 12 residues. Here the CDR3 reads CATSKGSETQYF. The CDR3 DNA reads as TGTGCCACGAGCAAAGGGAGTGAGACCCAGTACTTC.

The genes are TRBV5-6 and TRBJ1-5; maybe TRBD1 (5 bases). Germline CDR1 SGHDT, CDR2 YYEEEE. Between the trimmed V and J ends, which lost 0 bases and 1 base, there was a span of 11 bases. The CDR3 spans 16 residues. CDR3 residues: CASSLAGGGSNQPQHF. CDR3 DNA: TGTGCCAGCAGCTTGGCCGGGGGTGGAAGCAATCAGCCCCAGCATTTT.

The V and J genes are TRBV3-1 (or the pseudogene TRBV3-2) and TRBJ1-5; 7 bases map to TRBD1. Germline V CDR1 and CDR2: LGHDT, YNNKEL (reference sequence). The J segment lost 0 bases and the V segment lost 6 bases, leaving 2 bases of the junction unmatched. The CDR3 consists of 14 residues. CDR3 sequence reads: CASSHRGSNQPQHF. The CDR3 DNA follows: TGTGCCAGCAGTCACAGGGGTAGCAATCAGCCCCAGCATTTT.

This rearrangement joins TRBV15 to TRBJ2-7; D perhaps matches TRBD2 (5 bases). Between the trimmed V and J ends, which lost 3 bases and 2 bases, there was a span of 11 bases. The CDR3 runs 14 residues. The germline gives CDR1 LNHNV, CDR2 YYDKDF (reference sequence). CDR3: CATSSPLGAYEQYF. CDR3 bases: TGTGCCACCAGCAGCCCGCTCGGGGCCTACGAGCAGTACTTC.

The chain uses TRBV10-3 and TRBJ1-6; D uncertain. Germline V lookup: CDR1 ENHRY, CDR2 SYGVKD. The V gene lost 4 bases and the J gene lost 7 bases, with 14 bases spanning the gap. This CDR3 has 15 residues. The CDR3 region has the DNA TGTGCCATCAGTGCGTTGGGAGGGTTAAATTCACCCCTCCACTTT. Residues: CAISALGGLNSPLHF.

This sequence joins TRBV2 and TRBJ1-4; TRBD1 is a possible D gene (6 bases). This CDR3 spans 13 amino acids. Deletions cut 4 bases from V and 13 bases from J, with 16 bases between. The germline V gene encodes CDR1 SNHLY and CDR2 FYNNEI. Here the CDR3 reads CASSGQAPYPLFF. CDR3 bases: TGTGCCAGCAGTGGACAGGCTCCGTACCCACTGTTTTTT.

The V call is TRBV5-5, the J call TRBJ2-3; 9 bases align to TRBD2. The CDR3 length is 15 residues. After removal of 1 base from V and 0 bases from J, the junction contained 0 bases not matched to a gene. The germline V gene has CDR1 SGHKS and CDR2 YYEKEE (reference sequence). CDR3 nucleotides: TGTGCCAGCAGCTTGCTAGCGGGAAGCACAGATACGCAGTATTTT. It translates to CASSLLAGSTDTQYF.

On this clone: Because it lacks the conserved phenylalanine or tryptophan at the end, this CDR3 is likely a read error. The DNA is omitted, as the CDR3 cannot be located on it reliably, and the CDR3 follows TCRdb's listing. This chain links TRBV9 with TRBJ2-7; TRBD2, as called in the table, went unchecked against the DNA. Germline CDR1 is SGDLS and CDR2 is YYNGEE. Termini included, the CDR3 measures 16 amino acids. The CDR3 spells CASSVAQASGTQPSGL.

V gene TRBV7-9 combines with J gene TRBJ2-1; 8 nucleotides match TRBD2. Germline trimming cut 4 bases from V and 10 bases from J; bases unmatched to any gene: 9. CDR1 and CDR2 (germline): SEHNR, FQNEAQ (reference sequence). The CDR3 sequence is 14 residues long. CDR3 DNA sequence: TGTGCCAGCAGCTCCTTTGCGGGAGGCTCCGAGCAGTTCTTC. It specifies CASSSFAGGSEQFF.